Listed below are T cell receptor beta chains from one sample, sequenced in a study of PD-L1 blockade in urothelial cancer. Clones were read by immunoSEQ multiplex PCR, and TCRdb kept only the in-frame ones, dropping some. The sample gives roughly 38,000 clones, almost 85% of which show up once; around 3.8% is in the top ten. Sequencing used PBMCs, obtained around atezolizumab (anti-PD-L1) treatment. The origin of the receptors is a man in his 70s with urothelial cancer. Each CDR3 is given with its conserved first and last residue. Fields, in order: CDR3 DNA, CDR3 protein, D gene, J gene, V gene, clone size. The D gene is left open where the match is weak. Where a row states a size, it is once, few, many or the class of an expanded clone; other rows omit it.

CDR3nt: TGTGCCAGCAGCCTGTACTATGGCTACACCTTC
CDR3aa: CASSLYYGYTF
d_gene: NA
j_gene: TRBJ1-2
v_gene: TRBV7-2
abundance: NA

CDR3nt: TGCGCCAGCAGCCTCTGGACAGGGCGGCCTGAAGCTTTCTTT
CDR3aa: CASSLWTGRPEAFF
d_gene: TRBD1
j_gene: TRBJ1-1
v_gene: TRBV5-1
abundance: NA

CDR3nt: TGTGCCTCCGGGGGGGGAGCGGCTAGCACAGATACGCAGTATTTT
CDR3aa: CASGGGAASTDTQYF
d_gene: TRBD2
j_gene: TRBJ2-3
v_gene: TRBV2
abundance: NA

CDR3nt: TGCGCCAGCGCGTGGGAACCAGGGACAGCCCTCACAGATACGCAGTATTTT
CDR3aa: CASAWEPGTALTDTQYF
d_gene: TRBD1
j_gene: TRBJ2-3
v_gene: TRBV5-1
abundance: NA

CDR3nt: TGTGCCAGCAGCCCCCAATCGGTCGCGGGCTCCTACAATGAGCAGTTCTTC
CDR3aa: CASSPQSVAGSYNEQFF
d_gene: NA
j_gene: TRBJ2-1
v_gene: TRBV9
abundance: NA

CDR3nt: TGTGCCAGCAGCTTAGGCGGGTCCGTCTACAATGAGCAGTTCTTC
CDR3aa: CASSLGGSVYNEQFF
d_gene: NA
j_gene: TRBJ2-1
v_gene: TRBV7-2
abundance: NA

CDR3nt: TGCAGCATTCGGGTCGGCGAGCAGTACTTC
CDR3aa: CSIRVGEQYF
d_gene: NA
j_gene: TRBJ2-7
v_gene: TRBV29-1
abundance: NA

CDR3nt: TGTGCCAGCAGTTTGGGAAGAGGACTGAGCTCCTACGAGCAGTACTTC
CDR3aa: CASSLGRGLSSYEQYF
d_gene: NA
j_gene: TRBJ2-7
v_gene: TRBV28
abundance: NA

CDR3nt: TGTGCCAGCAGCTTTGAGGGATCCGATCAGCCCCAGCATTTT
CDR3aa: CASSFEGSDQPQHF
d_gene: NA
j_gene: TRBJ1-5
v_gene: TRBV7-2
abundance: NA

CDR3nt: TGTGCCAGCAGCTCAGCGGTCTCCTACGAGCAGTACTTC
CDR3aa: CASSSAVSYEQYF
d_gene: NA
j_gene: TRBJ2-7
v_gene: TRBV5-6
abundance: NA

CDR3nt: TGTGCCAGCAGCCAAGACAGTTCTAACTATGGCTACACCTTC
CDR3aa: CASSQDSSNYGYTF
d_gene: NA
j_gene: TRBJ1-2
v_gene: TRBV4-2
abundance: few

CDR3nt: TGCGCCAGCAGCCCCCTAGGTGGGTCCTACAATGAGCAGTTCTTC
CDR3aa: CASSPLGGSYNEQFF
d_gene: NA
j_gene: TRBJ2-1
v_gene: TRBV5-1
abundance: NA

CDR3nt: TGCAGCGTTGCTTTGGGGAAAGGACAGGGGGCTTACGAGCAGTACTTC
CDR3aa: CSVALGKGQGAYEQYF
d_gene: TRBD1
j_gene: TRBJ2-7
v_gene: TRBV29-1
abundance: few

CDR3nt: TGTGCCACTAGGGACACCTCCTACGAGCAGTACTTC
CDR3aa: CATRDTSYEQYF
d_gene: NA
j_gene: TRBJ2-7
v_gene: TRBV27
abundance: NA

CDR3nt: TGTGCCAGTTCCGGGGACAGGGGAAAGTATGGCTACACCTTC
CDR3aa: CASSGDRGKYGYTF
d_gene: TRBD1
j_gene: TRBJ1-2
v_gene: TRBV19
abundance: once

CDR3nt: TGCGCCAGCAGGCAGGACGGGGGCTCCTACAATGAGCAGTTCTTC
CDR3aa: CASRQDGGSYNEQFF
d_gene: NA
j_gene: TRBJ2-1
v_gene: TRBV5-1
abundance: NA

CDR3nt: TGTGCCAGCAGTGGGACAGGGACTCTCTATGGCTACACCTTC
CDR3aa: CASSGTGTLYGYTF
d_gene: TRBD1
j_gene: TRBJ1-2
v_gene: TRBV9
abundance: NA

CDR3nt: TGTGCCAGCAGTTTCCTACAGGGATCTAATGAAAAACTGTTTTTT
CDR3aa: CASSFLQGSNEKLFF
d_gene: NA
j_gene: TRBJ1-4
v_gene: TRBV28
abundance: NA

CDR3nt: TGTGCCAGCAGCTCAGGGGGCTACGAGCAGTACTTC
CDR3aa: CASSSGGYEQYF
d_gene: TRBD1
j_gene: TRBJ2-7
v_gene: TRBV5-5
abundance: NA

CDR3nt: TGCGCCAGCAGTGAGGCAGGGGGCAATCAGCCCCAGCATTTT
CDR3aa: CASSEAGGNQPQHF
d_gene: NA
j_gene: TRBJ1-5
v_gene: TRBV10-2
abundance: NA

CDR3nt: TGTGCCAGCAGTTTAGACGGGGTTGGCTATCAGCCCCAGCATTTT
CDR3aa: CASSLDGVGYQPQHF
d_gene: NA
j_gene: TRBJ1-5
v_gene: TRBV27
abundance: NA

CDR3nt: TGTGCCAGCAGCTTAGATGGGGGAGGGGGTTACATGAACACTGAAGCTTTCTTT
CDR3aa: CASSLDGGGGYMNTEAFF
d_gene: NA
j_gene: TRBJ1-1
v_gene: TRBV13
abundance: once

CDR3nt: TGTGCCAGCAGCTCGGGTTCCTACAATGAGCAGTTCTTC
CDR3aa: CASSSGSYNEQFF
d_gene: NA
j_gene: TRBJ2-1
v_gene: TRBV7-9
abundance: NA

CDR3nt: TGTGCCAGCAGGGGAGGGACAGGGAGAGGCTATAGCAATCAGCCCCAGCATTTT
CDR3aa: CASRGGTGRGYSNQPQHF
d_gene: TRBD1
j_gene: TRBJ1-5
v_gene: TRBV27
abundance: NA

CDR3nt: TGTGCCAGCTCCCAAAAAGGTCGGGTATTGGTTACAGATACGCAGTATTTT
CDR3aa: CASSQKGRVLVTDTQYF
d_gene: NA
j_gene: TRBJ2-3
v_gene: TRBV14
abundance: NA

CDR3nt: TGTGCCAGCAGCTTAGGGTTCAGCTCCTACGAGCAGTACTTC
CDR3aa: CASSLGFSSYEQYF
d_gene: NA
j_gene: TRBJ2-7
v_gene: TRBV7-8
abundance: once

CDR3nt: TGTGCCAGCAGCAAGGACAGGGGGCTCGATGAGGAGCTGTTTTTT
CDR3aa: CASSKDRGLDEELFF
d_gene: TRBD1
j_gene: TRBJ2-2
v_gene: TRBV5-4
abundance: once

CDR3nt: TGTGCCAGCAGCCAAGCCGGCAGGTTATATACCTATGGCTACACCTTC
CDR3aa: CASSQAGRLYTYGYTF
d_gene: NA
j_gene: TRBJ1-2
v_gene: TRBV4-2
abundance: NA

CDR3nt: TGTGCCAGCAGCTTAGCTCGACAGGGAATCGCAGATACGCAGTATTTT
CDR3aa: CASSLARQGIADTQYF
d_gene: TRBD1
j_gene: TRBJ2-3
v_gene: TRBV7-4
abundance: NA

CDR3nt: TGTGCCAGCAGTGAAGAAGGGGCAACTGGGGCCAACGTCCTGACTTTC
CDR3aa: CASSEEGATGANVLTF
d_gene: NA
j_gene: TRBJ2-6
v_gene: TRBV6-1
abundance: NA

CDR3nt: TGTGCCAGCAGTTTAGGACAGGGGCACACCGGGGAGCTGTTTTTT
CDR3aa: CASSLGQGHTGELFF
d_gene: TRBD1
j_gene: TRBJ2-2
v_gene: TRBV2
abundance: NA

CDR3nt: TGTGCCAGCAGCGCACAGGGGAACAAAATGGAGACCCAGTACTTC
CDR3aa: CASSAQGNKMETQYF
d_gene: TRBD1
j_gene: TRBJ2-5
v_gene: TRBV11-3
abundance: NA

CDR3nt: TGTGCCAGCAGTCTGCGGACTAGCGGGGGTAATGAGCAGTTCTTC
CDR3aa: CASSLRTSGGNEQFF
d_gene: TRBD2
j_gene: TRBJ2-1
v_gene: TRBV28
abundance: NA

CDR3nt: TGCGCCAGCAGCCAAGCCCAGGTGGCGAACACCGGGGAGCTGTTTTTT
CDR3aa: CASSQAQVANTGELFF
d_gene: NA
j_gene: TRBJ2-2
v_gene: TRBV4-1
abundance: once

CDR3nt: TGCGCCAGCAGTACATTTGGGGCAGGGGGCTACGAGCAGTACTTC
CDR3aa: CASSTFGAGGYEQYF
d_gene: TRBD1
j_gene: TRBJ2-7
v_gene: TRBV4-3
abundance: NA